The 31 T cell receptor beta chains below come from one sample, sequenced in a study of shared T cell receptors in the human thymus. Libraries were prepared by immunoSEQ multiplex PCR; TCRdb keeps only in-frame clonotypes and omits some of them. Of approximately 730,000 clones listed, approximately 85% were seen once; the top ten hold over 0.008%. The data also belong to a second study, concerning human thymus T cells.

The sequencing input was thymocytes. The source is a girl under three years old with a congenital heart defect.

This clone was found once. This chain uses TRBV2 with TRBJ1-1, with D hard to call. Germline V gene sequence: CDR1 SNHLY, CDR2 FYNNEI. The length of the CDR3 is 18 residues. Trimming removed 4 bases from V and 0 bases from J, with 21 bases in between. In DNA form, the CDR3 reads TGTGCCAGCAGTGGACGGGGATCCACACCCCACATGAACACTGAAGCTTTCTTT. It translates to CASSGRGSTPHMNTEAFF.

The chain employs TRBV4-1 and TRBJ2-7; a possible D gene is TRBD2 (6 bases). CDR1 is MGHRA, CDR2 YSYEKL, per germline. The ends were cut back, 0 bases at V and 3 bases at J, with 21 bases in the middle. The CDR3 covers 18 residues. This chain's CDR3 is CASSQDRSPEEGVYEQYF. The CDR3 DNA sequence: TGCGCCAGCAGCCAAGATCGGTCCCCCGAGGAGGGCGTCTACGAGCAGTACTTC.

The chain links TRBV6-4 to TRBJ2-1; perhaps TRBD2 as D (5 bases). The V and J ends lost 5 bases and 9 bases respectively, with 14 bases between them. The CDR3 is made up of 13 amino acids. From germline, CDR1 is MRHNA and CDR2 SNTAGT. In nucleotides, the CDR3 is TGTGCCAGCAGTTTTGCCCGAGGAGGTGAGCAGTTCTTC. This gives the protein CASSFARGGEQFF.

V and J are TRBV11-2 and TRBJ1-1; D call uncertain. CDR3 length equals 13 residues. Trimming removed 7 bases at V and 3 bases at J, with 12 bases between. CDR1 is SGHAT and CDR2 is FQNNGV in the germline V gene. The CDR3 region is CASTKSRDTEAFF. DNA of the CDR3: TGTGCCAGCACCAAATCACGGGACACTGAAGCTTTCTTT.

This chain joins TRBV7-8 and TRBJ1-2; D uncertain. This CDR3 contains 18 residues. Trimming removed 3 bases at V and 6 bases at J, with 26 bases between. The germline gives CDR1 SGHVS, CDR2 FQNEAQ. The CDR3 DNA is TGTGCCAGCAGCTTTCCACGGGGAACGGGAATGCAGGAAAATGGCTACACCTTC. This sequence encodes CASSFPRGTGMQENGYTF.

The chain links TRBV11-2 to TRBJ1-5; no reliable D call. The CDR3 is 14 amino acids. Trimming took 2 bases from V and 2 from J, leaving 7 bases between them. Germline lookup yields CDR1 SGHAT and CDR2 FQNNGV. The CDR3 bases are TGTGCCAGCAGCTTAAAGCGGGGCAATCAGCCCCAGCATTTT. Amino acid sequence: CASSLKRGNQPQHF.

V is TRBV7-2 and J is TRBJ2-5, with a possible D match to TRBD2 (5 bases). The CDR3 runs to 13 residues. Germline CDR1 reads SGHTA; CDR2 reads FQGNSA. V shed 0 bases and J shed 5 bases, with 7 bases lying between them. The CDR3 is CASSLAGDETQYF. The CDR3 DNA reads TGTGCCAGCAGCTTAGCCGGGGATGAGACCCAGTACTTC.

In this sample, this clone turned up once. The V and J genes are TRBV2 and TRBJ2-5; tentatively, D is TRBD1 (7 bases). The CDR3 is 13 residues long. V was clipped by 1 base and J by 8 bases, with 11 bases between them. CDR1 SNHLY and CDR2 FYNNEI come from the germline V gene. In DNA form, the CDR3 reads TGTGCCAGCAGTGAAGACAGGGGAGGAACCCAGTACTTC. Translating it yields CASSEDRGGTQYF.

The chain joins TRBV15 to TRBJ1-1; tentative D call: TRBD1 (5 bases). The CDR3 has 16 amino acids. V dropped 0 bases and J dropped 0 bases, with 11 bases sitting between them. In germline, CDR1 is LNHNV, CDR2 YYDKDF (reference sequence). This CDR3 reads CATSRDIDSMNTEAFF. CDR3 nucleotides: TGTGCCACCAGCAGAGATATCGACAGCATGAACACTGAAGCTTTCTTT.

This chain uses TRBV5-1 with TRBJ2-6; a weak D match, TRBD2 (7 bases). Germline V gene lookup returns CDR1 SGHRS and CDR2 YFSETQ. This CDR3 has 16 amino acids. V gave up 2 bases and J gave up 3 bases, with 12 bases separating them. The CDR3 region has the DNA TGCGCCAGCAGCTTCCAGGGGAGGGGTGGGGCCAACGTCCTGACTTTC. This gives the protein CASSFQGRGGANVLTF.

This clone occurred a few times. This chain links TRBV11-2 with TRBJ2-5; 7 bases match TRBD2. Per the germline V gene, CDR1 is SGHAT and CDR2 is FQNNGV. The ends lost 0 bases at V and 4 bases at J; junction bases unmatched: 5. The CDR3 is 15 amino acids. CDR3 in amino acids: CASSLDPREGETQYF. CDR3 DNA: TGTGCCAGCAGCTTAGATCCGAGGGAGGGAGAGACCCAGTACTTC.

The chain combines TRBV7-6 with TRBJ2-1, with TRBD1 matching over 7 bases. The germline V gene encodes CDR1 SGHVS and CDR2 FNYEAQ. This CDR3 comprises 15 residues. V was clipped by 3 bases and J by 0 bases; unmatched bases: 2. The CDR3 region is CASSLGTVSYNEQFF. The CDR3 nucleotides read TGTGCCAGCAGCTTGGGGACAGTCTCCTACAATGAGCAGTTCTTC.

This clone has a single count. V usage is TRBV10-3 and J usage is TRBJ1-1; D may be TRBD1 (6 bases). This CDR3 has 13 amino acids. Trimming removed 10 bases at V and 8 bases at J, with 20 bases between. CDR1 and CDR2 (germline): ENHRY, SYGVKD. CDR3 nucleotide sequence: TGTGCCACCAACGGTATGGGGGGGCGGGAAGCTTTCTTT. Translated: CATNGMGGREAFF.

J is TRBJ2-3 and V is TRBV27, with TRBD2 matching 7 bases. Losses at the gene ends were 6 bases for V and 1 base for J; bases not matched to a gene: 10. Germline assignment: CDR1 MNHEY and CDR2 SMNVEV (reference sequence). The CDR3 contains 16 residues. The CDR3 here is CASRNPSGNRTDTQYF. CDR3 sequence (DNA): TGTGCCAGCAGGAACCCGAGCGGGAACCGCACAGATACGCAGTATTTT.

The chain recombines TRBV25-1 with TRBJ2-7, with 10 bases that match TRBD1. The CDR3 is 17 amino acids. The ends lost 10 bases at V and 2 bases at J; junction bases unmatched: 17. Germline V CDR1 and CDR2: MGHDK, SYGVNS. The DNA of the CDR3 is TGTGCCACCACACAAAACCCGGACAGGGGGACGACCTACGAGCAGTACTTC. It translates to CATTQNPDRGTTYEQYF.

The chain recombines TRBV4-1 with TRBJ2-2; 11 bases agree with TRBD2. The CDR3 has 18 residues. J was trimmed by 8 bases and V by 0 bases; bases with no gene match: 11. CDR1 and CDR2 (germline): MGHRA, YSYEKL. CDR3 loop: CASSQDRGLAGGNGELFF. CDR3 in DNA: TGCGCCAGCAGCCAAGATCGAGGCCTAGCGGGGGGTAATGGGGAGCTGTTTTTT.

V usage is TRBV7-6 and J usage is TRBJ2-2, with TRBD1 as a possible D gene (5 bases). Germline assignment: CDR1 SGHVS and CDR2 FNYEAQ. This CDR3 has 19 amino acids. The V end was cut by 1 base, the J end by 0 bases, with 18 bases between. CDR3 coding DNA: TGTGCCAGCAGCTTAGAGATATCAGGGCTTGTGTCGAACACCGGGGAGCTGTTTTTT. Residues: CASSLEISGLVSNTGELFF.

This chain joins TRBV5-4 and TRBJ1-1, with 7 bases aligning to TRBD1. This CDR3 has 17 residues. Per germline, CDR1 SGHNT and CDR2 YYREEE (reference sequence). With 4 bases clipped from V and 0 bases from J, the junction kept 12 bases outside the gene matches. CDR3 in amino acids: CASSRTGRDLMNTEAFF. The CDR3 coding sequence is TGTGCCAGCAGCCGGACAGGCCGCGACCTGATGAACACTGAAGCTTTCTTT.

This chain uses TRBV14 with TRBJ2-7; 7 nucleotides match TRBD1. CDR3 length: 15 amino acids. Germline CDR1 reads SGHDN; CDR2 reads FVKESK. With 4 bases clipped from V and 1 base from J, the junction kept 7 bases outside the gene matches. This CDR3 is CASSPSGGHSYEQYF. DNA for the CDR3: TGTGCCAGCAGCCCCTCAGGGGGTCATTCCTACGAGCAGTACTTC.

This chain uses TRBV5-1 with TRBJ2-1; 12 bases agree with TRBD2. With V trimmed by 0 bases and J by 4 bases, 14 bases remained unmatched. The CDR3 loop spans 20 amino acids. Germline CDR1 and CDR2: SGHRS and YFSETQ. The CDR3 protein is CASSLGGGTTGTSGYNEQFF. Here the CDR3 DNA reads TGCGCCAGCAGCTTGGGGGGAGGAACAACCGGGACTAGCGGGTACAATGAGCAGTTCTTC.

This chain joins TRBV6-5 and TRBJ1-2, with TRBD1 matching over 7 bases. J lost 3 bases, V lost 5 bases, and 6 bases had no gene match. Per germline, CDR1 MNHEY and CDR2 SVGAGI. The CDR3 totals 14 residues. CDR3: CASSAGGFDYGYTF. The CDR3 DNA is TGTGCCAGCAGTGCAGGGGGTTTTGACTATGGCTACACCTTC.

The V and J genes are TRBV7-8 and TRBJ2-7; TRBD1 might be the D (6 bases). V dropped 3 bases and J dropped 7 bases, with 22 bases sitting between them. CDR1 and CDR2 (germline): SGHVS, FQNEAQ. CDR3 length equals 16 residues. CDR3 nucleotide sequence: TGTGCCAGCAGCTTGGAATGGGACATGGAAGTGAGGGAGCAGTACTTC. Its translation: CASSLEWDMEVREQYF.

This clone has only one observation. V usage is TRBV9 and J usage is TRBJ1-2; D gene ambiguous. CDR3 length equals 14 residues. V lost 0 bases to trimming and J lost 4 bases, with 10 bases between them. CDR1 and CDR2 from the germline V gene are SGDLS and YYNGEE. The CDR3 DNA reads TGTGCCAGCAGCGTAGGGGCAGAGCCCTATGGCTACACCTTC. This translates into CASSVGAEPYGYTF. The variable domain in full, with the rest retrieved from reference TRBV9 and TRBJ1-2, is DSGVTQTPKHLITATGQRVTLRCSPRSGDLSVYWYQQSLDQGLQFLIQYYNGEERAKGNILERFSAQQFPDLHSELNLSSLELGDSALYFCASSVGAEPYGYTFGSGTRLTVV.

The chain recombines TRBV18 with TRBJ1-2, with D possibly TRBD1 on 5 matching bases. Trimming cost V 3 bases and J 6 bases, with 14 bases left between them. Germline-derived CDR1 and CDR2 are KGHSH and LQKENI. The CDR3 loop spans 14 amino acids. The CDR3 nucleotides are TGTGCCAGCTCACCTAACTCGACAGACCATGGCTACACCTTC. This gives the protein CASSPNSTDHGYTF. Drawing the rest from reference TRBV18 and TRBJ1-2, the complete variable domain is NAGVMQNPRHLVRRRGQEARLRCSPMKGHSHVYWYRQLPEEGLKFMVYLQKENIIDESGMPKERFSAEFPKEGPSILRIQQVVRGDSAAYFCASSPNSTDHGYTFGSGTRLTVV.

The genes are TRBV5-4 and TRBJ2-1; 9 positions match TRBD1. The CDR3 runs to 18 residues. The V gene end was trimmed by 4 bases and the J gene end by 1 base; junction bases not matched to a gene: 12. The germline V gene has CDR1 SGHNT and CDR2 YYREEE (reference sequence). The CDR3 DNA reads as TGTGCCAGCAGCCTGTTATCCCGGGACAGGGCTTCCTACAATGAGCAGTTCTTC. Amino acids: CASSLLSRDRASYNEQFF.

V gene TRBV7-9 combines with J gene TRBJ1-3, with D perhaps matching TRBD1 (5 bases). V was pared by 5 bases and J by 3 bases, with 11 bases between. CDR3 length: 14 residues. Germline V gene sequence: CDR1 SEHNR, CDR2 FQNEAQ (reference sequence). The CDR3 loop is CASSRQHDGNTIYF. Written as DNA, the CDR3 is TGTGCCAGCAGCCGACAGCATGATGGAAACACCATATATTTT. Using reference TRBV7-9 and TRBJ1-3 for the parts outside the CDR3, the full variable domain is DTGVSQNPRHKITKRGQNVTFRCDPISEHNRLYWYRQTLGQGPEFLTYFQNEAQLEKSRLLSDRFSAERPKGSFSTLEIQRTEQGDSAMYLCASSRQHDGNTIYFGEGSWLTVV.

On this clone: This CDR3 is also generated by other DNA sequences in the sample. The chain carries TRBV9 and TRBJ1-2; no clear D gene. Germline-derived CDR1 and CDR2 are SGDLS and YYNGEE. This CDR3 comprises 12 residues. The V end was cut by 2 bases, the J end by 8 bases, with 10 bases between. This CDR3 is CASSVGGSGYTF. Here the CDR3 DNA reads TGTGCCAGCAGCGTCGGCGGGTCGGGCTACACCTTC. Based on the CDR3 plus reference TRBV9 and TRBJ1-2, the full variable domain is DSGVTQTPKHLITATGQRVTLRCSPRSGDLSVYWYQQSLDQGLQFLIQYYNGEERAKGNILERFSAQQFPDLHSELNLSSLELGDSALYFCASSVGGSGYTFGSGTRLTVV.

The gene calls are TRBV29-1 and TRBJ1-4, with TRBD1 matching 7 bases. From germline, CDR1 is SQVTM and CDR2 ANQGSEA. This CDR3 has 13 residues. Losses at the gene ends were 5 bases for V and 5 bases for J; bases not matched to a gene: 5. CDR3 DNA: TGCAGCGTTTATGGGACAGAGAATGAAAAACTGTTTTTT. Translated: CSVYGTENEKLFF.

This chain joins TRBV4-2 and TRBJ2-3; TRBD2 aligns across 15 bases. This CDR3 comprises 19 residues. CDR1 is LGHNA and CDR2 is YNFKEQ in the germline V gene. Trimming at V came to 1 base and at J to 15 bases, leaving 20 bases not matched to a gene. CDR3 nucleotides: TGTGCCAGCAGCCAAGCCCTGAGGACTAGCGGGGGGGCCTATCAATCTGGCTATTTT. It specifies CASSQALRTSGGAYQSGYF.

The V gene is TRBV5-1, the J gene TRBJ2-1; 13 bases agree with TRBD2. The V gene end was trimmed by 4 bases and the J gene end by 7 bases; junction bases not matched to a gene: 8. Germline CDR1 and CDR2: SGHRS and YFSETQ. The CDR3 spans 16 residues. Here the CDR3 reads CASSPAGTSGENEQFF. In nucleotides, the CDR3 is TGCGCCAGCAGCCCGGCTGGGACTAGCGGGGAAAATGAGCAGTTCTTC.

The chain recombines TRBV4-2 with TRBJ1-4; tentative D call: TRBD1 (6 bases). In germline, CDR1 is LGHNA, CDR2 YNFKEQ. V gave up 3 bases and J gave up 8 bases, with 13 bases separating them. CDR3 length: 14 amino acids. The chain's CDR3 is CASSQGQVGEKLFF. The CDR3 DNA follows: TGTGCCAGCAGCCAGGGACAAGTCGGGGAAAAACTGTTTTTT.